The 13 T cell receptor beta chains listed next were all sequenced from one sample in a study of blood T cell repertoires in COVID-19. TCRdb's copy holds only in-frame clones and misses some; the assay was immunoSEQ multiplex PCR. The repertoire holds over 70,000 clones, 76% seen once, with 7% in the top ten. The source material was peripheral blood. The origin of the receptors is a man between 70 and 80 years old with acute or convalescent COVID-19.

CDR3 DNA: TGCGCCAGCAGCCTTGCAGGGGACAGGGGCATTAAAGAGACCCAGTACTTC. It specifies CASSLAGDRGIKETQYF. The gene calls are TRBV4-1 and TRBJ2-5, with TRBD1 matching 10 bases. V was clipped by 4 bases and J by 3 bases; unmatched bases: 11. The CDR3 extends over 17 amino acids. Germline values: CDR1 MGHRA, CDR2 YSYEKL.

This CDR3 reads CAISAGTGISNQPQHF. DNA for the CDR3: TGTGCCATCAGTGCCGGGACAGGCATTAGCAATCAGCCCCAGCATTTT. The chain carries TRBV10-3 and TRBJ1-5; TRBD1 matches at 8 bases. Germline loops: CDR1 ENHRY, CDR2 SYGVKD. The CDR3 extends over 16 amino acids. Losses at the gene ends were 4 bases for V and 0 bases for J; bases not matched to a gene: 5.

This chain links TRBV27 with TRBJ2-1, with 12 positions matching TRBD2. The J segment lost 7 bases and the V segment lost 3 bases, leaving 1 base of the junction unmatched. CDR1 is MNHEY, CDR2 SMNVEV, per germline (reference sequence). This CDR3 comprises 14 residues. CDR3 region: CASSFLAGGNEQFF. CDR3 nucleotides: TGTGCCAGCAGTTTTCTAGCGGGAGGGAATGAGCAGTTCTTC.

V gene TRBV13 combines with J gene TRBJ2-3; 14 nucleotides line up with TRBD2. From germline, CDR1 is PRHDT and CDR2 FYEKMQ (reference sequence). The J segment lost 4 bases and the V segment lost 1 base, leaving 1 base of the junction unmatched. The CDR3 is 16 amino acids. The CDR3 DNA sequence: TGTGCCAGCAGCTTAGTGACTAGCGGGGGGGCAGATACGCAGTATTTT. Translated, it gives CASSLVTSGGADTQYF. Combining the CDR3 with reference TRBV13 and TRBJ2-3 gives the whole variable domain AAGVIQSPRHLIKEKRETATLKCYPIPRHDTVYWYQQGPGQDPQFLISFYEKMQSDKGSIPDRFSAQQFSDYHSELNMSSLELGDSALYFCASSLVTSGGADTQYFGPGTRLTVL.

At least ten counts were recorded for this clone. The gene calls are TRBV9 and TRBJ1-2; D is uncertain. Germline V gene lookup returns CDR1 SGDLS and CDR2 YYNGEE. The CDR3 runs 14 residues. Trimming took 4 bases from V and 4 from J, leaving 14 bases between them. The CDR3 protein is CASSPPGNIYGYTF. CDR3 DNA: TGTGCCAGCAGCCCCCCAGGCAATATCTATGGCTACACCTTC. Supplemented by reference TRBV9 and TRBJ1-2, the full variable domain reads DSGVTQTPKHLITATGQRVTLRCSPRSGDLSVYWYQQSLDQGLQFLIQYYNGEERAKGNILERFSAQQFPDLHSELNLSSLELGDSALYFCASSPPGNIYGYTFGSGTRLTVV.

This chain links TRBV28 with TRBJ2-7; 11 nucleotides match TRBD2. Germline CDR1 is MDHEN and CDR2 is SYDVKM. The V gene end was trimmed by 6 bases and the J gene end by 1 base; junction bases not matched to a gene: 5. The CDR3 length is 15 residues. CDR3 DNA: TGTGCCAGCAGCGCACTAGCGGGAGAATCCTACGAGCAGTACTTC. Its protein is CASSALAGESYEQYF.

The CDR3 here is CATSRGLGTGYGYTF. The CDR3 nucleotides are TGTGCCACCAGCAGAGGACTAGGGACAGGCTATGGCTACACCTTC. V gene TRBV15 combines with J gene TRBJ1-2; 8 nucleotides agree with TRBD1. The length of the CDR3 is 15 residues. Germline-derived CDR1 and CDR2 are LNHNV and YYDKDF (reference sequence). Trimming at V came to 1 base and at J to 4 bases, leaving 5 bases not matched to a gene. Filled out from reference TRBV15 and TRBJ1-2, the complete variable domain reads DAMVIQNPRYQVTQFGKPVTLSCSQTLNHNVMYWYQQKSSQAPKLLFHYYDKDFNNEADTPDNFQSRRPNTSFCFLDIRSPGLGDTAMYLCATSRGLGTGYGYTFGSGTRLTVV.

This clone was seen once. The V call is TRBV7-9, the J call TRBJ2-7, with TRBD1 as a possible D gene (6 bases). CDR3 size: 16 residues. Germline CDR1 and CDR2: SEHNR and FQNEAQ (reference sequence). Trimming pared 1 base from V and 3 bases from J, leaving 16 bases between. The CDR3 nucleotides are TGTGCCAGCAGCTTAGTCAGGGACACTCGAATCTACGAGCAGTACTTC. Residues: CASSLVRDTRIYEQYF.

The chain employs TRBV4-2 and TRBJ2-1; maybe TRBD1 (5 bases). This CDR3 has 15 amino acids. Germline V CDR1 and CDR2: LGHNA, YNFKEQ. V dropped 1 base and J dropped 3 bases, with 10 bases sitting between them. Written as DNA, the CDR3 is TGTGCCAGCAGCCAAGTCGTGACAGACTACAATGAGCAGTTCTTC. Amino acids: CASSQVVTDYNEQFF.

Only a few counts were recorded for this clone. This chain joins TRBV7-3 and TRBJ2-7, with 7 positions matching TRBD2. Germline CDR1 and CDR2: SGHTA and FQGTGA. This CDR3 contains 13 residues. Germline trimming cut 0 bases from V and 9 bases from J; bases unmatched to any gene: 5. Here the CDR3 DNA reads TGTGCCAGCAGCTTAACGGTGGGAGGGGTGCAGTACTTC. Its translation is CASSLTVGGVQYF.

In this sample, this clone turned up a few times. V and J are TRBV18 and TRBJ2-3; possibly TRBD1 for D (6 bases). Germline values: CDR1 KGHSH, CDR2 LQKENI. CDR3 length: 14 amino acids. V was clipped by 3 bases and J by 0 bases, with 7 bases between them. CDR3 DNA: TGTGCCAGCTCACCGGGACAAAGCACAGATACGCAGTATTTT. Protein product: CASSPGQSTDTQYF.

This clone was observed a handful of times. The rearrangement links TRBV5-6 to TRBJ1-1; D not resolved. This CDR3 is 14 amino acids long. The V end was cut by 1 base, the J end by 0 bases, with 7 bases between. CDR1 and CDR2 from the germline V gene are SGHDT and YYEEEE. The CDR3 loop reads CASSLTVMNTEAFF. Written as DNA, the CDR3 is TGTGCCAGCAGCTTGACAGTTATGAACACTGAAGCTTTCTTT.

This clone turned up a few times. This sequence joins TRBV5-1 and TRBJ2-7, with no clear D. The CDR3 is 13 residues long. Germline lookup yields CDR1 SGHRS and CDR2 YFSETQ. The ends were cut back, 4 bases at V and 1 base at J, with 9 bases in the middle. CDR3 nucleotide sequence: TGCGCCAGCAGCGTTCTGCAGTCCTACGAGCAGTACTTC. Amino acids: CASSVLQSYEQYF. Drawing the rest from reference TRBV5-1 and TRBJ2-7, the complete variable domain is KAGVTQTPRYLIKTRGQQVTLSCSPISGHRSVSWYQQTPGQGLQFLFEYFSETQRNKGNFPGRFSGRQFSNSRSEMNVSTLELGDSALYLCASSVLQSYEQYFGPGTRLTVT.